This is a list of T cell receptor beta chains from one sample in a study of blood T cell repertoires in COVID-19. Using immunoSEQ multiplex PCR, the repertoire was profiled, and TCRdb retains in-frame clones only, with some absent. The sample includes about 180,000 clones, under 85% of them seen just once. Sequencing used peripheral blood. All receptors come from a woman in her 70s with COVID-19, enrolled during active disease. Both conserved end residues are trimmed from each CDR3.

v_gene,CDR3aa
TRBV7-9,ASSLKGGSSSTQY
TRBV3-1/TRBV3-2,ASSPGHRNTEAF
TRBV5-4,ASSTGQERRRELF
TRBV29-1,SVARGYEQY
TRBV5-1,ASSLVRRLDTQY
TRBV2,ARYEDRSLYGYT
TRBV29-1,SDQGRGYEQF
TRBV18,ASSPIAGGPRRTDTQY
TRBV29-1,SVPGDRTMNTEAF
TRBV5-4,ASSFPGTPTVQY
TRBV29-1,SVVEGTRGPGELF
TRBV11-3,ASSTSSGKYQETQY
TRBV9,APREVGGDEAF
TRBV28,ASTLATEAF
TRBV6-2/TRBV6-3,ASSPLAGSTDTQY
TRBV27,ASSYRAGGNYGYT
TRBV5-8,ASSHYRFSRGNTEAF
TRBV10-3,AITQDRGSGYT
TRBV7-9,ASSFSGTNYNEQF
TRBV5-6,ASSPLYMSTNEKLF
TRBV11-2,ASSRRTGGEGEAF
TRBV7-2,ASSSGQGSYEQY
TRBV7-2,ASSSGTSAETQY
TRBV9,ASSGQTVPNYGYT
TRBV5-1,ASSPLLAGGPEGSAGELF
TRBV6-5,ATTRTSGRPDTQY
TRBV6-5,ASRRQGPNTGELF
TRBV25-1,ASVDRVGTPLH
TRBV28,ASRGGVQETQY
TRBV27,ASGRDRVGSNNEQF
TRBV5-1,ASSFEANEQF
TRBV19,ASSIGVPKNIQY
TRBV6-5,ASLTRRQNGELF
TRBV28,ASSSGTSGRDTQY
TRBV7-8,ASSVGQGLNTEAF
TRBV15,ATSSGTRGSSYNEQF
TRBV18,ASSTLQVPSTDTQY
TRBV28,ASSFIHREAF
TRBV21-1,ASSKATDRDEIETQY
TRBV4-1,ASSQEGTGYPGELF
TRBV6-2/TRBV6-3,ASSPHRQGSGYEQY
TRBV19,ASSRRREPQH